A single sample gave rise to the 25 T cell receptor beta chains below, sequenced in a study of CXCR3-negative and CXCR3-positive naive CD8 T cells. All TRB cDNA libraries came from 5' RACE performed with UMI labels. One entry per CDR3 protein, without DNA, is what TCRdb gives after re-calling the 5' RACE reads. The sample's table shows over 70,000 distinct CDR3 sequences. Input material: naive CXCR3- CD8+ T cells from blood. Described subset: CD45RO-CCR7+CD27+CD95- naive CD8+ T cells lacking CXCR3 (TNR3-). All receptors derive from a human donor in good health. Some clones in this sample may be carry-over from other donors' samples.

V and J are TRBV25-1 and TRBJ2-1; the D call of TRBD2 rests on TCRdb alone, since no DNA is present to check it. Germline loops: CDR1 MGHDK, CDR2 SYGVNS. CDR3 length equals 15 residues. CDR3 sequence reads: CASSVLADLYNEQFF.

The V call is TRBV6-5, the J call TRBJ1-1; TCRdb outputs TRBD1, but without DNA this stays unchecked. Germline CDR1 MNHEY, CDR2 SVGAGI. The CDR3 has 16 amino acids. The CDR3 sequence is CASSPRGQAEHTEAFF.

V gene TRBV19 combines with J gene TRBJ1-6; TCRdb calls TRBD1, which cannot be checked without DNA. Looked up from germline, CDR1 is LNHDA and CDR2 is SQIVND (reference sequence). The CDR3 consists of 14 residues. The CDR3 is CASSPSDRGSPLHF.

This chain joins TRBV7-9 and TRBJ1-2. CDR1 and CDR2 (germline): SEHNR, FQNEAQ (reference sequence). The CDR3 is made up of 14 amino acids. CDR3: CASSLLFGQAGYTF.

The chain is built from TRBV5-1 and TRBJ2-1; there is no DNA to check the TCRdb D call of TRBD2. CDR3 size: 18 residues. The germline V gene encodes CDR1 SGHRS and CDR2 YFSETQ. This CDR3 reads CASSLPLAGGRNYNEQFF.

V and J are TRBV6-5 and TRBJ2-7; TCRdb outputs TRBD1, but without DNA this stays unchecked. Germline CDR1 and CDR2: MNHEY and SVGAGI. CDR3 length: 17 residues. The CDR3: CASSYPLVGGFSYEQYF.

The V call is TRBV12-3 or TRBV12-4, the J call TRBJ1-3. The CDR3 runs to 13 residues. CDR3 protein: CASSLGRGNTIYF.

The genes are TRBV2 and TRBJ2-7. CDR3 length: 13 residues. Germline lookup yields CDR1 SNHLY and CDR2 FYNNEI. CDR3 loop: CASRTGGSNEQYF.

The V gene is TRBV29-1, the J gene TRBJ2-7. This CDR3 has 13 amino acids. From germline, CDR1 is SQVTM and CDR2 ANQGSEA. CDR3 loop: CSVEEGKPYEQYF.

The rearrangement links TRBV29-1 to TRBJ1-1. Per germline, CDR1 SQVTM and CDR2 ANQGSEA. There are 12 residues in the CDR3. This CDR3 is CSVTRQNTEAFF.

The chain couples TRBV29-1 to TRBJ1-1. The length of the CDR3 is 14 residues. Germline assignment: CDR1 SQVTM and CDR2 ANQGSEA. CDR3 loop: CSVEERNRNTEAFF. Full variable domain (outside the CDR3, taken from reference TRBV29-1 and TRBJ1-1): SAVISQKPSRDICQRGTSLTIQCQVDSQVTMMFWYRQQPGQSLTLIATANQGSEATYESGFVIDKFPISRPNLTFSTLTVSNMSPEDSSIYLCSVEERNRNTEAFFGQGTRLTVV.

The chain combines TRBV7-9 with TRBJ2-4; as DNA is missing, the TRBD1 call by TCRdb cannot be tested. Per germline, CDR1 SEHNR and CDR2 FQNEAQ (reference sequence). This CDR3 has 14 amino acids. CDR3 in amino acids: CASSSDWGKNIQYF.

The V and J genes are TRBV6-2 or TRBV6-3 and TRBJ2-6. Germline V gene lookup returns CDR1 MNHEY and CDR2 SVGEGT. The CDR3 is made up of 15 amino acids. The CDR3 reads CASSSGVSGANVLTF.

V usage is TRBV7-9 and J usage is TRBJ2-5; TCRdb's D gene call, TRBD2, goes unchecked for lack of DNA. CDR3 length: 19 amino acids. In germline, CDR1 is SEHNR, CDR2 FQNEAQ (reference sequence). This chain's CDR3 is CASSLLGLAGGRLQETQYF.

V usage is TRBV12-3 or TRBV12-4 and J usage is TRBJ2-1; checking the TCRdb D call of TRBD2 is not possible without DNA. CDR3 length: 16 residues. The CDR3 loop is CASSFLGGLAGNEQFF.

The chain recombines TRBV4-1 with TRBJ2-5. From germline, CDR1 is MGHRA and CDR2 YSYEKL. This CDR3 has 14 amino acids. The CDR3 reads CASSLWQIQETQYF.

V gene TRBV11-3 combines with J gene TRBJ2-1; the TCRdb call, TRBD1, lacks DNA for checking. This CDR3 region has 17 residues. Germline-derived CDR1 and CDR2 are SGHNT and YENEEA. This chain's CDR3 is CASSLRRGGSSYNEQFF.

The V call is TRBV25-1, the J call TRBJ1-1; the D call of TRBD1 rests on TCRdb alone, since no DNA is present to check it. CDR1 and CDR2 (germline): MGHDK, SYGVNS. CDR3 length: 13 amino acids. The CDR3 here is CASSEWGAAEAFF.

V and J are TRBV29-1 and TRBJ2-2. This CDR3 region has 12 residues. Germline V gives CDR1 SQVTM, CDR2 ANQGSEA. CDR3 region: CSVGRKTGELFF.

The chain combines TRBV7-6 with TRBJ2-7; there is no DNA to check the TCRdb D call of TRBD2. The CDR3 runs to 15 residues. CDR1 is SGHVS and CDR2 is FNYEAQ in the germline V gene. The CDR3 sequence is CASSPRTSEAYEQYF.

The rearrangement uses TRBV7-9 and TRBJ2-1; the D call of TRBD2 rests on TCRdb alone, since no DNA is present to check it. Germline lookup yields CDR1 SEHNR and CDR2 FQNEAQ (reference sequence). CDR3 length: 15 amino acids. The CDR3 protein is CASSFPLAQNNEQFF.

The chain is built from TRBV12-3 or TRBV12-4 and TRBJ1-1. CDR3 size: 12 residues. The CDR3: CASSLGKTEAFF.

This chain connects TRBV20-1 to TRBJ1-1; TCRdb gives TRBD1 as the D gene, but with no DNA this cannot be confirmed. The CDR3 loop spans 13 amino acids. The germline CDR1 and CDR2 sequences are DFQATT and SNEGSKA (reference sequence). The CDR3 region is CSARKTVNTEAFF.

Here the CDR3 reads CASSQHVVGDSYEQYF. This chain connects TRBV4-2 to TRBJ2-7. Germline loops: CDR1 LGHNA, CDR2 YNFKEQ. The CDR3 contains 16 residues.

This rearrangement joins TRBV7-2 to TRBJ2-7; TCRdb lists TRBD2, though no DNA is available to test this call. The CDR3 loop spans 14 amino acids. Germline V gives CDR1 SGHTA, CDR2 FQGNSA. CDR3 protein: CASSGLAGPYEQYF.